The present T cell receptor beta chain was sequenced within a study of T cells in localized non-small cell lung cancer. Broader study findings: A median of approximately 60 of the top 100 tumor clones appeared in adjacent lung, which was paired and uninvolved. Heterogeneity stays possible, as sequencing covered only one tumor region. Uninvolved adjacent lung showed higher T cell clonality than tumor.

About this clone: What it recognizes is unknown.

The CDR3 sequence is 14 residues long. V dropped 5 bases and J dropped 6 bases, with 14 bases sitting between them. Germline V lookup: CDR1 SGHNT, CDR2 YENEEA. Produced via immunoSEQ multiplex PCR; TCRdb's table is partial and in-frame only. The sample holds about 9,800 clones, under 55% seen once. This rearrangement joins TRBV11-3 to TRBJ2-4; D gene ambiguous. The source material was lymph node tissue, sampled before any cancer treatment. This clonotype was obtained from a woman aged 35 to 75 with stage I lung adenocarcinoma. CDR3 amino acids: CASSLGQLGNIQYF. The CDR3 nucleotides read TGTGCCAGCAGCCTGGGCCAACTGGGAAACATTCAGTACTTC.